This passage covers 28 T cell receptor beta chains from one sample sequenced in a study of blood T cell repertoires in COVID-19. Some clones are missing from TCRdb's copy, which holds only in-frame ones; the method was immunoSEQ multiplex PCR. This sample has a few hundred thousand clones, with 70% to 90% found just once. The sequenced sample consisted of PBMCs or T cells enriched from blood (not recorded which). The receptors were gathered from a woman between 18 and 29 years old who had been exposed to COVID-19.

The CDR3 sequence: CASSAHYSSGGAYEQYF. CDR3 DNA sequence: TGTGCCAGTAGTGCCCATTATTCGAGCGGGGGGGCTTACGAGCAGTACTTC. The V and J genes are TRBV19 and TRBJ2-7, with 10 bases fitting TRBD2. This CDR3 has 17 residues. From germline, CDR1 is LNHDA and CDR2 SQIVND (reference sequence). The trim removed 5 bases at V and 4 bases at J, leaving 14 bases unmatched.

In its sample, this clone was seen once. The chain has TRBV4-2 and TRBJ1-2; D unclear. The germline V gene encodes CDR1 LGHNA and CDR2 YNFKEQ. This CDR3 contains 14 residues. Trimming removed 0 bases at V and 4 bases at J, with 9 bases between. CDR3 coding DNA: TGTGCCAGCAGCCAAGATGACACAGTCTATGGCTACACCTTC. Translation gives CASSQDDTVYGYTF.

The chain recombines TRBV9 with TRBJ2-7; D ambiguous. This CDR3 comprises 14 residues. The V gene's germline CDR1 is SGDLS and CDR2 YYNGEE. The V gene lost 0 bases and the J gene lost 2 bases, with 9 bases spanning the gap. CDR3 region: CASSVEPRAYEQYF. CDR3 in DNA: TGTGCCAGCAGCGTAGAGCCTAGAGCCTACGAGCAGTACTTC.

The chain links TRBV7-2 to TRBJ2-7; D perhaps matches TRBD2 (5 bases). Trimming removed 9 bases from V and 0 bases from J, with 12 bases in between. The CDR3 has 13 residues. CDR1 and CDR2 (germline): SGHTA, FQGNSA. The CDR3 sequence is CASMAGSSYEQYF. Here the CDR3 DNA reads TGTGCCAGTATGGCGGGTTCCTCCTACGAGCAGTACTTC.

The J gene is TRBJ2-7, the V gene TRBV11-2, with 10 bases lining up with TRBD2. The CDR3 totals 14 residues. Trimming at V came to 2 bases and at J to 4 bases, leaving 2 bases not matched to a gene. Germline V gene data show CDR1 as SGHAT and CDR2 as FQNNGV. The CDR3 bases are TGTGCCAGCAGCTTATCTAGCGGGAGTTACGAGCAGTACTTC. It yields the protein CASSLSSGSYEQYF.

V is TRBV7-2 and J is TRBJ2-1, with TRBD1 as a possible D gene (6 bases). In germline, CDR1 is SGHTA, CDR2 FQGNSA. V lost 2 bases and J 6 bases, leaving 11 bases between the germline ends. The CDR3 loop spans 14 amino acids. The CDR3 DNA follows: TGTGCCAGCAGCTTATCCTTGGGGGCCAATGAGCAGTTCTTC. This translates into CASSLSLGANEQFF.

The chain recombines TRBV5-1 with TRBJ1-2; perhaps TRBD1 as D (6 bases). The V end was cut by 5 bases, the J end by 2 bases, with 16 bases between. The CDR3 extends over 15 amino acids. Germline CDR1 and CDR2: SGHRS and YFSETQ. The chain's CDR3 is CASRLQQGSNYGYTF. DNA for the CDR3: TGCGCCAGCAGACTGCAACAGGGCTCCAACTATGGCTACACCTTC.

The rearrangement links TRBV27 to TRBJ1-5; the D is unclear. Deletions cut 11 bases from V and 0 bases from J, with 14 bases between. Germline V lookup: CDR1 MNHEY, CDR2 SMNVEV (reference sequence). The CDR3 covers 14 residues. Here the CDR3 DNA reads TGTGCCGCGAAACCGGGAAATAGCAATCAGCCCCAGCATTTT. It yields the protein CAAKPGNSNQPQHF.

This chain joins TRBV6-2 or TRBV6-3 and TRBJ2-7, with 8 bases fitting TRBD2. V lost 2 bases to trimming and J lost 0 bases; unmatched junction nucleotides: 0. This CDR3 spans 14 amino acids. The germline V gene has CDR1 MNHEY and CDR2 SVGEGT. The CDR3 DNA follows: TGTGCCAGCAGTTACAGCGGGGGCTCCTACGAGCAGTACTTC. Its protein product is CASSYSGGSYEQYF.

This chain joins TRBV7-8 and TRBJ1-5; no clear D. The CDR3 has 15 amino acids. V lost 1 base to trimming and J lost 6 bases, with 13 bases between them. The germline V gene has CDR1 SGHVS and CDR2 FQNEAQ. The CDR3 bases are TGTGCCAGCAGCTTAGACTTCGGGGTAGGTCAGCCCCAGCATTTT. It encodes CASSLDFGVGQPQHF.

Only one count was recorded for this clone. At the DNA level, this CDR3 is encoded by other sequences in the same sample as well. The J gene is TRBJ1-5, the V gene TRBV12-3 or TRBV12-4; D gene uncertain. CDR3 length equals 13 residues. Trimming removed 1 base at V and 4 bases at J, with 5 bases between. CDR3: CASSLERNQPQHF. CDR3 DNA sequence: TGTGCCAGCAGTTTAGAGAGAAATCAGCCCCAGCATTTT.

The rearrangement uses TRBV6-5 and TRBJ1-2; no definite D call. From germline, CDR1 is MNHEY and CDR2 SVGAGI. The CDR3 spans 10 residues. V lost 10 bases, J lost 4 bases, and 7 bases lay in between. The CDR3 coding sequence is TGTGCCACCATACTCTATGGCTACACCTTC. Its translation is CATILYGYTF.

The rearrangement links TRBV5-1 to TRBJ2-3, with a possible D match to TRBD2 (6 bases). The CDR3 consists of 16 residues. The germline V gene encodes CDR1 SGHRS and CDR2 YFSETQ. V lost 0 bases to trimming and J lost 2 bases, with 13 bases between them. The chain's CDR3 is CASSLEWRGSTDTQYF. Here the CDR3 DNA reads TGCGCCAGCAGCTTGGAGTGGCGGGGATCCACAGATACGCAGTATTTT.

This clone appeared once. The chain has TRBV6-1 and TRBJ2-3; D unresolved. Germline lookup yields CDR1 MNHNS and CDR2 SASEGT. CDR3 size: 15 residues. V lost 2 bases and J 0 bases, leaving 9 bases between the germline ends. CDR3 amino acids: CASSESKISTDTQYF. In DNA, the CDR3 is TGTGCCAGCAGTGAATCTAAAATTAGCACAGATACGCAGTATTTT.

CDR3 region: CASSGTGGPPWNEQFF. For the CDR3, the DNA is TGTGCCAGCAGCGGGACAGGGGGCCCCCCTTGGAATGAGCAGTTCTTC. The chain is built from TRBV25-1 and TRBJ2-1; 12 bases map to TRBD1. CDR1 is MGHDK, CDR2 SYGVNS, per germline. V trimming: 6 bases; J trimming: 7 bases; junction bases outside the gene matches: 10. This CDR3 comprises 16 residues.

The CDR3 region is CASAIHRTGQETQYF. The CDR3 DNA reads as TGTGCTAGTGCCATCCACCGGACAGGCCAAGAGACCCAGTACTTC. This chain joins TRBV12-5 and TRBJ2-5, with TRBD1 identical over 7 bases. Trimming removed 7 bases from V and 1 base from J; junction bases left unmatched: 9. Germline CDR1 LGHNT, CDR2 FRNRAP. The CDR3 has 15 amino acids.

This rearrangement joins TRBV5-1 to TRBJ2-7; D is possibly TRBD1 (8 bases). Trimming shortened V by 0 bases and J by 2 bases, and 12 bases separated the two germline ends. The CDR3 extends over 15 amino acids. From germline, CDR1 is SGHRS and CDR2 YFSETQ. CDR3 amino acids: CASSLDRGGTYEQYF. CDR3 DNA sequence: TGCGCCAGCAGCTTGGACAGGGGGGGTACCTACGAGCAGTACTTC.

For the CDR3, the DNA is TGTGCCAGCAGCCAAGTAGACTACGAGCAGTACTTC. Translation gives CASSQVDYEQYF. The chain carries TRBV3-1 (or the pseudogene TRBV3-2) and TRBJ2-7, with D uncertain. V was clipped by 1 base and J by 3 bases, with 4 bases between them. This CDR3 comprises 12 residues. CDR1 and CDR2 from the germline V gene are LGHDT and YNNKEL (reference sequence).

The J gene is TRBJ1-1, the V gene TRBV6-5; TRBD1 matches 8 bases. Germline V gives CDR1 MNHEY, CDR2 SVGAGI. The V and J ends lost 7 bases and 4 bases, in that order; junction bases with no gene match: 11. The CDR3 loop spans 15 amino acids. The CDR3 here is CASTGAGGTGTEAFF. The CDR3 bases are TGTGCCAGCACCGGGGCCGGGGGGACAGGCACTGAAGCTTTCTTT.

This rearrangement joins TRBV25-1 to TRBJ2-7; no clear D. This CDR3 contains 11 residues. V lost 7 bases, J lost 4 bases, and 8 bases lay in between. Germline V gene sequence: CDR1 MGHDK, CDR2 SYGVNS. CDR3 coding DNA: TGTGCCAGCAATACAGAGTACGAGCAGTACTTC. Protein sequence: CASNTEYEQYF.

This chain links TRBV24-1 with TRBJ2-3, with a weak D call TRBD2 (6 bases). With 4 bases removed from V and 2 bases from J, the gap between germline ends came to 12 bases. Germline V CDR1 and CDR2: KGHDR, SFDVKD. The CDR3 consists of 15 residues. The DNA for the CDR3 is TGTGCCACCAGTGACTCCGGGACTTACACAGATACGCAGTATTTT. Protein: CATSDSGTYTDTQYF.

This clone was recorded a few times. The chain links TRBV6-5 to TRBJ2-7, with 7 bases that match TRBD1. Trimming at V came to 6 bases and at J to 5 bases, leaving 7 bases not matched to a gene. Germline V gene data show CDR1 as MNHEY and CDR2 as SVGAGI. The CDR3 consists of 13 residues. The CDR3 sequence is CASSSTGTHEQYF. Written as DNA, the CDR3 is TGTGCCAGCAGCTCGACAGGGACCCACGAGCAGTACTTC.

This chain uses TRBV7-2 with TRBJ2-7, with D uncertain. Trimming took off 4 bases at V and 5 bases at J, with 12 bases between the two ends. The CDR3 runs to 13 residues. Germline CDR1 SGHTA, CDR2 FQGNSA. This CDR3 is CASSSTRVDEQYF. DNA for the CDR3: TGTGCCAGCAGCTCAACTCGGGTGGACGAGCAGTACTTC.

CDR3 sequence: CASSLGTANTGELFF. The CDR3 DNA reads TGTGCCAGCAGCTTAGGGACAGCGAACACCGGGGAGCTGTTTTTT. This sequence joins TRBV7-3 and TRBJ2-2; 7 nucleotides line up with TRBD1. The J segment lost 0 bases and the V segment lost 2 bases, leaving 0 bases of the junction unmatched. The CDR3 covers 15 residues. CDR1 and CDR2 (germline): SGHTA, FQGTGA.

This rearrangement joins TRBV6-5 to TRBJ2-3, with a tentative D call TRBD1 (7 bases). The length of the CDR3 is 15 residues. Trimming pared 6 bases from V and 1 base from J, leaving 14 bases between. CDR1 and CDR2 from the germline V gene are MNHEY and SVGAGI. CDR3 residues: CASRNQGGRTDTQYF. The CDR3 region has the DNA TGTGCCAGCAGGAACCAGGGGGGACGCACAGATACGCAGTATTTT.

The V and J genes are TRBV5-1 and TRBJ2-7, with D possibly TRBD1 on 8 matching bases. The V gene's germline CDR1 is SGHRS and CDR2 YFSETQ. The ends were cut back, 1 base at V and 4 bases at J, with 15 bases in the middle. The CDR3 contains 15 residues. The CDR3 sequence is CASSLPGQGGYEQYF. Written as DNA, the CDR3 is TGCGCCAGCAGCTTGCCCGGACAGGGAGGGTACGAGCAGTACTTC.

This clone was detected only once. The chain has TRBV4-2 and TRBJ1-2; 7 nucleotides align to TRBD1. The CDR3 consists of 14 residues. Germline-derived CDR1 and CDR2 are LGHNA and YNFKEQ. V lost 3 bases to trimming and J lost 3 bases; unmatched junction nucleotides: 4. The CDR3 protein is CASSHGGGDYGYTF. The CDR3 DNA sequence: TGTGCCAGCAGCCATGGAGGGGGCGACTATGGCTACACCTTC.

The DNA for the CDR3 is TGTGCCAGCAGTATTCGACAGGGGTGGGGTGAAAAACTGTTTTTT. This encodes CASSIRQGWGEKLFF. This chain uses TRBV27 with TRBJ1-4; TRBD1 matches 8 bases. In germline, CDR1 is MNHEY, CDR2 SMNVEV (reference sequence). This CDR3 region has 15 residues. V lost 5 bases, J lost 7 bases, and 9 bases stayed unmatched.